Below, 11 T cell receptor beta chains from the same sample are listed, as sequenced in a study of T cells in Graves' hyperthyroidism and ophthalmopathy. It was RNA transcripts that yielded the amplified TCR beta CDR3 regions. The HTBI primer set served for first-round RT-PCR of the TCR CDR3. TCRdb fed the multiplex PCR reads into MiXCR, producing one record per CDR3 protein. The data contain hundreds of thousands of distinct CDR3 sequences, about 15% of them singletons. The sequencing input was blood. These receptors all come from a middle-aged woman with Graves' ophthalmopathy.

The CDR3 reads CASSQTGLKGYTF. The CDR3 region has the DNA TGTGCCAGCAGTCAGACAGGGTTGAAAGGCTACACCTTC. The J gene is TRBJ1-2, the V gene TRBV28, with TRBD1 matching over 7 bases. From germline, CDR1 is MDHEN and CDR2 SYDVKM. The CDR3 runs to 13 residues. Trimming removed 5 bases from V and 8 bases from J; junction bases left unmatched: 8.

This clonotype has a count of ten or more. CDR3 in amino acids: CATRPGFLNQPQHF. CDR3 nucleotides: TGTGCCACCCGCCCTGGGTTTCTCAATCAGCCCCAGCATTTT. The chain combines TRBV6-1 with TRBJ1-5; D gene unclear. The length of the CDR3 is 14 residues. V was cut by 10 bases and J by 3 bases, with 16 bases left in between. Looked up from germline, CDR1 is MNHNS and CDR2 is SASEGT.

In its sample, this clonotype was seen many times. The J gene is TRBJ1-1, the V gene TRBV6-5; D perhaps matches TRBD1 (5 bases). The V gene lost 6 bases and the J gene lost 1 base, with 12 bases spanning the gap. Germline CDR1 MNHEY, CDR2 SVGAGI. CDR3 length: 14 residues. The CDR3 loop reads CASRTGHANTEAFF. CDR3 DNA: TGTGCCAGCAGGACCGGACATGCGAACACTGAAGCTTTCTTT.

In this sample, this clonotype turned up many times. The chain recombines TRBV20-1 with TRBJ1-3; TRBD1 is a possible D gene (5 bases). CDR1 is DFQATT and CDR2 is SNEGSKA in the germline V gene (reference sequence). V was trimmed by 3 bases and J by 0 bases, leaving 9 bases between them. CDR3 length: 14 amino acids. The CDR3 is CSASLGDSGNTIYF. DNA of the CDR3: TGCAGTGCTAGTTTGGGGGACTCTGGAAACACCATATATTTT.

This clonotype occurred many times. The chain is built from TRBV28 and TRBJ2-5, with D perhaps TRBD1 or TRBD2 (5 bases each). The V end was cut by 5 bases, the J end by 1 base, with 11 bases between. The CDR3 is 14 amino acids. Germline values: CDR1 MDHEN, CDR2 SYDVKM. CDR3 DNA sequence: TGTGCCAGCAGTCCAGGGACCTTCCAAGAGACCCAGTACTTC. Translating gives CASSPGTFQETQYF.

This clonotype was seen repeatedly, ten times or more. The gene calls are TRBV28 and TRBJ1-3; D might be TRBD1 (6 bases). This CDR3 has 15 amino acids. V gave up 7 bases and J gave up 5 bases, with 18 bases separating them. Germline assignment: CDR1 MDHEN and CDR2 SYDVKM. CDR3 region: CASIPDGGARNTIYF. The CDR3 nucleotides read TGTGCCAGCATTCCTGACGGGGGGGCGAGAAACACCATATATTTT.

As to this clonotype: Relative to the germline gene, one junction end is altered; a read error may explain this. The chain combines TRBV25-1 with TRBJ2-3; no reliable D call. The germline gives CDR1 MGHDK, CDR2 SYGVNS. CDR3 length equals 14 residues. Here the CDR3 reads CASSDGAGADAQYF. The CDR3, as DNA: TGTGCCAGCAGTGATGGCGCAGGAGCAGATGCGCAGTATTTT.

The V call is TRBV4-1, the J call TRBJ2-5, with a possible D match to TRBD2 (6 bases). The V gene lost 1 base and the J gene lost 4 bases, with 10 bases spanning the gap. The CDR3 loop spans 14 amino acids. CDR1 MGHRA and CDR2 YSYEKL come from the germline V gene. This CDR3 reads CASSQVTGAETQYF. CDR3 in DNA: TGCGCCAGCAGCCAAGTGACGGGAGCAGAGACCCAGTACTTC.

The chain uses TRBV11-3 and TRBJ2-3; D is unclear. Trimming took 5 bases from V and 4 from J, leaving 16 bases between them. Germline CDR1 SGHNT, CDR2 YENEEA. The CDR3 is made up of 15 amino acids. The CDR3 nucleotides are TGTGCCAGCAGCCAGATGGGCTCCACGGCAGATACGCAGTATTTT. Translated: CASSQMGSTADTQYF. Variable domain in full (rest from reference TRBV11-3 and TRBJ2-3): EAGVVQSPRYKIIEKKQPVAFWCNPISGHNTLYWYLQNLGQGPELLIRYENEEAVDDSQLPKDRFSAERLKGVDSTLKIQPAELGDSAVYLCASSQMGSTADTQYFGPGTRLTVL.

The rearrangement joins TRBV3-1 to TRBJ2-5; 9 positions match TRBD1. Germline CDR1 LGHDT, CDR2 YNNKEL (reference sequence). The CDR3 totals 16 residues. Trimming removed 5 bases from V and 4 bases from J; junction bases left unmatched: 11. The CDR3 nucleotides read TGTGCCAGCAGCGGCGCACAGGGGGCGCTGGGAGAGACCCAGTACTTC. Protein sequence: CASSGAQGALGETQYF.

Many counts were recorded for this clonotype. The genes are TRBV6-5 and TRBJ1-5; D is unclear. The ends were cut back, 2 bases at V and 7 bases at J, with 9 bases in the middle. Germline CDR1 is MNHEY and CDR2 is SVGAGI. CDR3 length: 13 amino acids. As DNA, the CDR3 is TGTGCCAGCAGTTACAGGGTTCAACAGCCCCAGCATTTT. This gives the protein CASSYRVQQPQHF.